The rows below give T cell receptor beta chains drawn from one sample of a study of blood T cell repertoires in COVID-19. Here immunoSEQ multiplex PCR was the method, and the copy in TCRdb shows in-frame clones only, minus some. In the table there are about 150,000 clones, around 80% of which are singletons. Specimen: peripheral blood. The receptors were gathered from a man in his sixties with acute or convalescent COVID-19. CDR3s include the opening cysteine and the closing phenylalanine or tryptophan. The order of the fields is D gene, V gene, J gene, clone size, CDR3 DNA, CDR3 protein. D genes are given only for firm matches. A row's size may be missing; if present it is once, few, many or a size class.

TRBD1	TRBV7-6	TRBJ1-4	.	TGTGCCAGCAGCTTCCTTGGGACAGAACGGGAAAAACTGTTTTTT	CASSFLGTEREKLFF
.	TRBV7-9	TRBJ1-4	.	TGTGCCAGCAGCTTACTAAATGAAAAACTGTTTTTT	CASSLLNEKLFF
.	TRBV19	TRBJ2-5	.	TGTGCCAGTAGGCGGGGGCCTTGGGAGACCCAGTACTTC	CASRRGPWETQYF
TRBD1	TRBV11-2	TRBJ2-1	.	TGTGCCAGCAGCTCGACAGGGAACACCTACAATGAGCAGTTCTTC	CASSSTGNTYNEQFF
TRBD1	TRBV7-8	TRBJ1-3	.	TGTGCCAGCAGCGAGAACAGGGGTACAGGAAACACCATATATTTT	CASSENRGTGNTIYF
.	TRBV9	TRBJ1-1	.	TGTGCCAGCAGCCCCGTGGGGGCGACGAACACTGAAGCTTTCTTT	CASSPVGATNTEAFF
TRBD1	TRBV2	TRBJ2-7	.	TGTGCCAGCAGTACCGGGACAGGGATTTCGGAGCAGTACTTC	CASSTGTGISEQYF
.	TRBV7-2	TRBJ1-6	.	TGTGCCAGCAGCCGCCCCGGACAAGGTCCCTATAATTCACCCCTCCACTTT	CASSRPGQGPYNSPLHF
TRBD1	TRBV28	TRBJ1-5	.	TGTGCCAGCAGCCTCACAGGGGGCAATCAGCCCCAGCATTTT	CASSLTGGNQPQHF
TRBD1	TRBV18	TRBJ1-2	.	TGTGCCAGCTCACCACCCGGGACAGGGGGCAGCTACACCTTC	CASSPPGTGGSYTF
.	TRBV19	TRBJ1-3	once	TGTGCCAGATACGGGTCCGGAAACACCATATATTTT	CARYGSGNTIYF
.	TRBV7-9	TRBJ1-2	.	TGTGCCAGCAGCTTAGAGGCGGGGCTTTATGGCTACACCTTC	CASSLEAGLYGYTF
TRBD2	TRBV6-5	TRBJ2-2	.	TGTGCCAGCAGTTACGTTGGCGGGAGGGGTACCGGGGAGCTGTTTTTT	CASSYVGGRGTGELFF
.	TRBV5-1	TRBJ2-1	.	TGCGCCAGCAGCCCCTCGCGCTCCTACAATGAGCAGTTCTTC	CASSPSRSYNEQFF
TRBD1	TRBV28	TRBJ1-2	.	TGTGCCAGCGGGACAGGCTATGGCTACACCTTC	CASGTGYGYTF
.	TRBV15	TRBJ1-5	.	TGTGCCACCAGCAGAGAGGCCGGCGGGGGCCAGCCCCAGCATTTT	CATSREAGGGQPQHF
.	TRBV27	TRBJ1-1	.	TGTGCCAGCAGGTACACAGGGCGGGCGCCTGAAGCTTTCTTT	CASRYTGRAPEAFF
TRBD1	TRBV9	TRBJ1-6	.	TGTGCCAGCAGTGCCAGGACAGGGGACAATTCACCCCTCCACTTT	CASSARTGDNSPLHF
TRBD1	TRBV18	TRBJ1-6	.	TGTGCCAGCTCACCGCCTGGACAGGGGGCTAGCTCCTATAATTCACCCCTCCACTTT	CASSPPGQGASSYNSPLHF
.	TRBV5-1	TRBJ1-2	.	TGCGCCAGCAGACACGACAGCTATGGCTACACCTTC	CASRHDSYGYTF
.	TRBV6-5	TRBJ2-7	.	TGTGCCAGCGGACGCAGGGAATTCTACGAGCAGTACTTC	CASGRREFYEQYF
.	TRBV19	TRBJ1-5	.	TGTGCCAGTAGTAGCCAGGGGAGTCCAAAGCCCCAGCATTTT	CASSSQGSPKPQHF
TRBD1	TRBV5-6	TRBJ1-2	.	TGTGCCAGCAGCACCGACAGGGGGCGCGCCTATGGCTACACCTTC	CASSTDRGRAYGYTF
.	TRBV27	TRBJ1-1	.	TGTGCCAGCAGCGGCCGGGGTAGGGGAGGATTGAACACTGAAGCTTTCTTT	CASSGRGRGGLNTEAFF
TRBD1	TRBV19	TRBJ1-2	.	TGTGCCAGTAGGGGGACAGCCCTCCCTATCGACGGCTACACCTTC	CASRGTALPIDGYTF
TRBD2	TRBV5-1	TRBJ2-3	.	TGCGCCAGCAGCTTGGCCGCGACTAGCATCACAGATACGCAGTATTTT	CASSLAATSITDTQYF
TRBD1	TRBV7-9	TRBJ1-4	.	TGTGCCAGCAGCTGGGGACAGGGAAATGAAAAACTGTTTTTT	CASSWGQGNEKLFF
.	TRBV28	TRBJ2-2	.	TGTGCCAGCCTTTCCGTTCAGGCCAGCCAGACCGGGGAGCTGTTTTTT	CASLSVQASQTGELFF
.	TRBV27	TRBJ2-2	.	TGTGCCAGCAGTTTGAGAACCGGGGAGCTGTTTTTT	CASSLRTGELFF
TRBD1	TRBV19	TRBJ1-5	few	TGTGCCAGTAAAACAGGGGGCCCCAGCAATCAGCCCCAGCATTTT	CASKTGGPSNQPQHF
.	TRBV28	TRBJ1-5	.	TGTGCCAGCAGTCCGGATCAGCCCCAGCATTTT	CASSPDQPQHF
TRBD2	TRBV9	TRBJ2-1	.	TGTGCCAGCAGCCCAGGAGGGGCTAGCGGGACGGGCAATGAGCAGTTCTTC	CASSPGGASGTGNEQFF
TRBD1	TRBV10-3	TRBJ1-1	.	TGTGCCATCAGTGGACAACAGGGGGGAGGTACTGAAGCTTTCTTT	CAISGQQGGGTEAFF
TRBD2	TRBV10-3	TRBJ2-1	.	TGTGCCACCTTCGGAGGGAGGGCCGGCGCCGGGAATGAGCAGTTCTTC	CATFGGRAGAGNEQFF
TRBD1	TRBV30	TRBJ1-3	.	TGTGCCTTGCGAAGACAGGGGTCCGGAAACACCATATATTTT	CALRRQGSGNTIYF
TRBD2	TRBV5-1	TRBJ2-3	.	TGCGCCAGCAGCTTGAGAGCGGGGGGGCTCGGAGATACGCAGTATTTT	CASSLRAGGLGDTQYF
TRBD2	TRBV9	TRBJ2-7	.	TGTGCCAGCAGCCCTAATGCGGGAGGGGGGTACGAGCAGTACTTC	CASSPNAGGGYEQYF
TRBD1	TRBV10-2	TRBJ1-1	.	TGCGCCAGCGTTTTTACAGGGGTGGTCACTGAAGCTTTCTTT	CASVFTGVVTEAFF
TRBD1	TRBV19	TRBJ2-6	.	TGTGCCAGTTGCGGGACAGGGTTTGGGGCCAACGTCCTGACTTTC	CASCGTGFGANVLTF
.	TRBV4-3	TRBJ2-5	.	TGCGCCAGCAGCCAAGAGCCAGGGTGGGAGACCCAGTACTTC	CASSQEPGWETQYF
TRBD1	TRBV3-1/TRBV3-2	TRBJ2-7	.	TGTGCCAGCAGCCAAACCGGGACAGGGGTCTACGAGCAGTACTTC	CASSQTGTGVYEQYF
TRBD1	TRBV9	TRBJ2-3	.	TGTGCCAGCAGCGTAGCCCCTGGACAGGGGCGCACAGATACGCAGTATTTT	CASSVAPGQGRTDTQYF
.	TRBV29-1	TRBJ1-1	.	TGCAGCGTGGACACGGGTGGGGACACTGAAGCTTTCTTT	CSVDTGGDTEAFF
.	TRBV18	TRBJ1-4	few	TGTGCCAGCTCACCATCCTACAGGGACCCAACTACTAATGAAAAACTGTTTTTT	CASSPSYRDPTTNEKLFF
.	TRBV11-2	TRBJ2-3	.	TGTGCCAGCAGCTTAGCGAGCGCCCGGCGGACAGATACGCAGTATTTT	CASSLASARRTDTQYF